The text below deals with one T cell receptor (beta chain). This record comes from a study of blood T cell repertoires in COVID-19. In the study overall: COVID-19 samples collected from the United States, Italy and Spain covered acute and convalescent phases. T cells, B-cell-depleted T cells, or PBMCs provided the cDNA or gDNA that served as material.

Patients of the Seattle cohort, enrolled during active infection, were followed longitudinally. The CDR3 covers 17 residues. The J segment lost 1 base and the V segment lost 0 bases, leaving 7 bases of the junction unmatched. In germline, CDR1 is SGHTA, CDR2 FQGNSA. Original methodology: Amplified reference gene primers provided the basis for estimating nucleated cell counts. The assay was immunoSEQ multiplex PCR, and TCRdb's table has in-frame clones only and misses some. Clonal size and the V and J genes are those of that table, whereas D and trimming came from the DNA. The sample lists tens of thousands of clones, 70% to 85% occurring once.

The chain combines TRBV7-2 with TRBJ2-5; 8 bases map to TRBD2. The specimen was peripheral blood. This TCR derives from a man over 45 with COVID-19, enrolled during active disease. The CDR3 here is CASSLAPAGALQETQYF. The CDR3 coding sequence is TGTGCCAGCAGCTTAGCGCCAGCGGGGGCCCTCCAAGAGACCCAGTACTTC.